The next 7 T cell receptor beta chains were all read from a single sample in a study of blood T cell repertoires in COVID-19. Here immunoSEQ multiplex PCR was the method, and the copy in TCRdb shows in-frame clones only, minus some. The data show tens of thousands of clones, with roughly 87% seen just once and approximately 20% held by the top ten. The sample consisted of peripheral blood. The receptors were gathered from an elderly woman with COVID-19, enrolled during active disease.

The chain employs TRBV7-9 and TRBJ2-1; D call uncertain. There are 13 residues in the CDR3. Trimming left V 5 bases short and J 8 bases short, with 13 bases between. Germline loops: CDR1 SEHNR, CDR2 FQNEAQ (reference sequence). The CDR3 DNA reads TGTGCCAGCAGCCCACCGGAGAGCGATGAGCAGTTCTTC. Encoded protein: CASSPPESDEQFF.

The chain links TRBV25-1 to TRBJ1-5, with a possible D match to TRBD1 (5 bases). The V end lost 3 bases, the J end lost 7 bases, and 13 bases lay between the germline ends. Germline V gene data show CDR1 as MGHDK and CDR2 as SYGVNS. There are 14 residues in the CDR3. The CDR3 nucleotides read TGTGCCAGCAGTGACTCGGGGGGGAGACAGCCCCAGCATTTT. It encodes CASSDSGGRQPQHF.

The gene calls are TRBV12-3 or TRBV12-4 and TRBJ1-2, with unresolved D. Trimming took off 4 bases at V and 1 base at J, with 7 bases between the two ends. This CDR3 spans 13 amino acids. In nucleotides, the CDR3 is TGTGCCAGCAGTTCGAAACTTAACTATGGCTACACCTTC. It codes for CASSSKLNYGYTF.

CDR3 loop: CASSLEQAYSNQPQHF. For the CDR3, the DNA is TGTGCCAGCAGCCTGGAACAGGCCTATAGCAATCAGCCCCAGCATTTT. V usage is TRBV5-5 and J usage is TRBJ1-5; D is possibly TRBD1 (5 bases). The germline V gene has CDR1 SGHKS and CDR2 YYEKEE (reference sequence). The CDR3 is 16 amino acids. Trimming shortened V by 4 bases and J by 0 bases, and 14 bases separated the two germline ends.

The chain links TRBV6-5 to TRBJ2-7, with D possibly matching TRBD2 (7 bases). V was shortened by 5 bases and J by 3 bases, with 17 bases between the two germline ends. Germline CDR1 is MNHEY and CDR2 is SVGAGI. This CDR3 has 15 residues. The CDR3 loop reads CASSRVAGADYEQYF. The CDR3 nucleotides read TGTGCCAGCAGTAGGGTTGCGGGGGCCGACTACGAGCAGTACTTC.

This chain uses TRBV6-5 with TRBJ1-1; D is unresolved. This CDR3 is built from 12 residues. V was clipped by 5 bases and J by 4 bases, with 8 bases between them. CDR1 and CDR2 from the germline V gene are MNHEY and SVGAGI. Here the CDR3 DNA reads TGTGCCAGCAGTAGGAGCGCCACTGAAGCTTTCTTT. Residues: CASSRSATEAFF.

The DNA of the CDR3 is TGTGCCAGCAGCGACCCAGGGGATGGAAATGAGCAGTTCTTC. It translates to CASSDPGDGNEQFF. The chain is built from TRBV7-3 and TRBJ2-1, with a tentative D call TRBD1 (6 bases). Trimming removed 5 bases at V and 7 bases at J, with 15 bases between. CDR3 length equals 14 residues. Germline assignment: CDR1 SGHTA and CDR2 FQGTGA.